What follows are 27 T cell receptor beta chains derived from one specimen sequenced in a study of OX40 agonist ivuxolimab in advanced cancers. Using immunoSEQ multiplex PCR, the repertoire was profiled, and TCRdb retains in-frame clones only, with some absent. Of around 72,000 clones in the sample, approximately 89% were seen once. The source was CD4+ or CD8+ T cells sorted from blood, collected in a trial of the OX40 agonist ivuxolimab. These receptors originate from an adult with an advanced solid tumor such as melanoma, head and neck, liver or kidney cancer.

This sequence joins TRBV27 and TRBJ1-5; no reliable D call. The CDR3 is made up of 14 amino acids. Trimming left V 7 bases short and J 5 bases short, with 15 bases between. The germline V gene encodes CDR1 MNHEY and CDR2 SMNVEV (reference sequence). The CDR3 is CASTSGPPYQPQHF. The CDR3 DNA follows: TGTGCCAGCACCTCCGGACCACCTTATCAGCCCCAGCATTTT.

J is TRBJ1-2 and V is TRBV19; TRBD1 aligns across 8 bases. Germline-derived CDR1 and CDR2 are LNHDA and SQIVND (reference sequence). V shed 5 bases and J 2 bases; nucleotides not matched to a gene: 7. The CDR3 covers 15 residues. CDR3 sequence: CASSPRTGFNYGYTF. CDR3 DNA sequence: TGTGCCAGTAGTCCCAGGACAGGGTTCAACTATGGCTACACCTTC.

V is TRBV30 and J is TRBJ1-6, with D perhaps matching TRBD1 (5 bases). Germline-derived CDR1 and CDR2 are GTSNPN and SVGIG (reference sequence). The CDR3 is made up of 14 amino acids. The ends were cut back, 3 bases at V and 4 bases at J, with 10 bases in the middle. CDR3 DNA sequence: TGTGCCTGGAGAACCGGGGGGTATAATTCACCCCTCCACTTT. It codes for CAWRTGGYNSPLHF.

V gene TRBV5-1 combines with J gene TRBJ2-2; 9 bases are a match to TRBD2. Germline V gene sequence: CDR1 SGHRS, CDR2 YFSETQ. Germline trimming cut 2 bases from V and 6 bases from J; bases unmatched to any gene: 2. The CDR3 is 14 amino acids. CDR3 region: CASSFSGSAGELFF. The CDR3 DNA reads TGCGCCAGCAGCTTTAGCGGGAGCGCCGGGGAGCTGTTTTTT.

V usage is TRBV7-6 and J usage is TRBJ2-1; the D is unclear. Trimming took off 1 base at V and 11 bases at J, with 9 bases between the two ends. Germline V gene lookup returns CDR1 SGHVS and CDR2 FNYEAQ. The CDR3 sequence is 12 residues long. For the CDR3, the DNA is TGTGCCAGCAGCTTAGATGGAACACAGCAGTTCTTC. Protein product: CASSLDGTQQFF.

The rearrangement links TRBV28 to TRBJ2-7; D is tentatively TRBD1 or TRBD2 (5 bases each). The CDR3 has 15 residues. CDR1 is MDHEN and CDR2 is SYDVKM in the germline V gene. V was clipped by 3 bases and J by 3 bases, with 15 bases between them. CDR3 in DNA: TGTGCCAGCAGTTTCGGGGCTCCCGGGTTCTACGAGCAGTACTTC. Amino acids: CASSFGAPGFYEQYF.

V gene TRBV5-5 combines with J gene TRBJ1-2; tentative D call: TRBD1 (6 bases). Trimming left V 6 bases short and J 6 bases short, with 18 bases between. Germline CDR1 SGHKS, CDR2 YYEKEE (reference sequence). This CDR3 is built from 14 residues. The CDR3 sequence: CASTSVTGWDGYTF. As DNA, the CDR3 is TGTGCCAGCACCTCCGTGACAGGATGGGATGGCTACACCTTC.

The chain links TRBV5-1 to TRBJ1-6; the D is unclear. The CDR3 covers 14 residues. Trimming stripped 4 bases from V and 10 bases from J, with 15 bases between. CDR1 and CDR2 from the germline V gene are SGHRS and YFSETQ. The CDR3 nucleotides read TGCGCCAGCAGCCTGGGGTCGGGGAACTCACCCCTCCACTTT. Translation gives CASSLGSGNSPLHF.

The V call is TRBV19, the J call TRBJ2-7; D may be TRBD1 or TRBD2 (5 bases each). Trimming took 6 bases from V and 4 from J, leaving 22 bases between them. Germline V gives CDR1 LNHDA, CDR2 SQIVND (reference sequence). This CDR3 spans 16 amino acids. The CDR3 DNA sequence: TGTGCCAGTAGCGGCAGACGGGACGGCCAAGGGTACGAGCAGTACTTC. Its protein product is CASSGRRDGQGYEQYF.

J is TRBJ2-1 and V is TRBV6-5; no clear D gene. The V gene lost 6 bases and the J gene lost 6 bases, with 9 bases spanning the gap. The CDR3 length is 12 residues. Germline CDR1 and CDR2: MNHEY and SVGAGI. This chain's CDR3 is CASRHRFNEQFF. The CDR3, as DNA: TGTGCCAGCAGGCACCGATTCAATGAGCAGTTCTTC.

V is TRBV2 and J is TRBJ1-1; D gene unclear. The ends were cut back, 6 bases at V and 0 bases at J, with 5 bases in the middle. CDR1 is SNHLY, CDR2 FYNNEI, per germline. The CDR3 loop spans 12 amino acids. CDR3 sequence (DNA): TGTGCCAGCAGGGGGATGAACACTGAAGCTTTCTTT. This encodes CASRGMNTEAFF.

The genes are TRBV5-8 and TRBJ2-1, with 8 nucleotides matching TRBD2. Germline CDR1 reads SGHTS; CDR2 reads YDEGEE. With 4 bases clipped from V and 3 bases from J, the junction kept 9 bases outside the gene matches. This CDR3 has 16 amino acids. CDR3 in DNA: TGTGCCAGCAGCCTCCAATCGACTAGCGTCTACAATGAGCAGTTCTTC. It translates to CASSLQSTSVYNEQFF.

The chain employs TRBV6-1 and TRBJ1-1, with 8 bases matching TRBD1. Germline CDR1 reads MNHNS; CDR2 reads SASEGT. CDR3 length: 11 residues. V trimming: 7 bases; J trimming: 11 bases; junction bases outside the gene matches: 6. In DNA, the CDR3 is TGTGCCAGCATCTGGACAGGGAGGGCTTTCTTT. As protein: CASIWTGRAFF.

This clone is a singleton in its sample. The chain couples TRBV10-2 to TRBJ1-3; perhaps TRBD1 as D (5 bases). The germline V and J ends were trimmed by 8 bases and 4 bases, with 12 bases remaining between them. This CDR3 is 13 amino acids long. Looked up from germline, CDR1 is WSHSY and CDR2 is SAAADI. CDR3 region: CASGGGIGNTIYF. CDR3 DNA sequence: TGCGCCAGCGGGGGGGGGATCGGAAACACCATATATTTT.

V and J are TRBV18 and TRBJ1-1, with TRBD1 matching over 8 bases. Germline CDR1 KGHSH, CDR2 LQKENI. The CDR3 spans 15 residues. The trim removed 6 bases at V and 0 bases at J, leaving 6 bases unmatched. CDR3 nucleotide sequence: TGTGCCAGCTCGCCCCTACAGGGGGTGAACACTGAAGCTTTCTTT. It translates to CASSPLQGVNTEAFF.

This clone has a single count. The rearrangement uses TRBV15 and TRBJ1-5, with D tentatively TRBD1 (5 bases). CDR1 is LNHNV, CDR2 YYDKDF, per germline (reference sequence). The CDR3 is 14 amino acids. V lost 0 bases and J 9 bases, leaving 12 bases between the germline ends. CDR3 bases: TGTGCCACCAGCAGAGATCGGGGGGATCCGCCCCAGCATTTT. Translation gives CATSRDRGDPPQHF.

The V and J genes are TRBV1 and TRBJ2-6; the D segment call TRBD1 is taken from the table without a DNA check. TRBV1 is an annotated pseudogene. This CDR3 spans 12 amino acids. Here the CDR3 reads CIDRSGANVLTF. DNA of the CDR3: TGCATCGACAGGTCTGGGGCCAACGTCCTGACTTTC.

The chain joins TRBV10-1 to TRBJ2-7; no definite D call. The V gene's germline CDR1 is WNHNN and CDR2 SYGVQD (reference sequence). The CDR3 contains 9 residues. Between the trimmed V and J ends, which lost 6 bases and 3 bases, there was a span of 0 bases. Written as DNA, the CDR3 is TGCGCCAGCAGCTACGAGCAGTACTTC. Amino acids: CASSYEQYF.

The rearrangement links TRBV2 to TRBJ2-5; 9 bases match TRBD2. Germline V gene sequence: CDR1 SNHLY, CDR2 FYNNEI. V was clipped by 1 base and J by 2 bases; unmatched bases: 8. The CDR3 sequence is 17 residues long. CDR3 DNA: TGTGCCAGCAGTGAAGTGCGGGGGGGCCCCGCTCAAGAGACCCAGTACTTC. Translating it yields CASSEVRGGPAQETQYF.

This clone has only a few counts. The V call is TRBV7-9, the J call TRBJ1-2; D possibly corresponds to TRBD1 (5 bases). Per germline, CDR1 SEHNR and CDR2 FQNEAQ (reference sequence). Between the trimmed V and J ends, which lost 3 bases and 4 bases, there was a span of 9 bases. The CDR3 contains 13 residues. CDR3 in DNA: TGTGCCAGCAGCTTGCATGGGGGCTATGGCTACACCTTC. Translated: CASSLHGGYGYTF.

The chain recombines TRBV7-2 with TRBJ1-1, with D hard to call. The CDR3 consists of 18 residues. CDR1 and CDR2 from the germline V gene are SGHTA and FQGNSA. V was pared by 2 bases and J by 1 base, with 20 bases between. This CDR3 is CASSLRPEKPPRNTEAFF. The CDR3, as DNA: TGTGCCAGCAGCTTACGCCCAGAAAAACCACCAAGGAACACTGAAGCTTTCTTT. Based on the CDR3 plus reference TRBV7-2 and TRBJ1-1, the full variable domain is GAGVSQSPSNKVTEKGKDVELRCDPISGHTALYWYRQSLGQGLEFLIYFQGNSAPDKSGLPSDRFSAERTGGSVSTLTIQRTQQEDSAVYLCASSLRPEKPPRNTEAFFGQGTRLTVV.

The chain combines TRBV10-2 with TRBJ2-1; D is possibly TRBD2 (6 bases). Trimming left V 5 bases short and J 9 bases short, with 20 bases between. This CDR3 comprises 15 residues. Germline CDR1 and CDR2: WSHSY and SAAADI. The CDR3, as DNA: TGCGCCAGCAGTAATCCGGGACTCCAACGAGCTGAGCAGTTCTTC. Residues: CASSNPGLQRAEQFF.

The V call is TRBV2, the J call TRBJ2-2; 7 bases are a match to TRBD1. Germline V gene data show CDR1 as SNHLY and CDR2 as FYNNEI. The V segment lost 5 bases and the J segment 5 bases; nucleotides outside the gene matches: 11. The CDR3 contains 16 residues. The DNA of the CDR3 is TGTGCCAGCAGTCAGATAACAGGGGTGAGGACCGGGGAGCTGTTTTTT. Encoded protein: CASSQITGVRTGELFF.

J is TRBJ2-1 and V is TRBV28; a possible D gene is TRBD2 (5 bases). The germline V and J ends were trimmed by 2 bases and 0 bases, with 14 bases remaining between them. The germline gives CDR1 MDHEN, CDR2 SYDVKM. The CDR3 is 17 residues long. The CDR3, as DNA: TGTGCCAGCAGTTTAAATCGAGGGTTTAACTCCTACAATGAGCAGTTCTTC. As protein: CASSLNRGFNSYNEQFF.

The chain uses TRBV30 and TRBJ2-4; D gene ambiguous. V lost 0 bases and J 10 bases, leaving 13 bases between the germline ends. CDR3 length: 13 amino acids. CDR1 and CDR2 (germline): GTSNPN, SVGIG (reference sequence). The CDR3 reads CAWSVKGSFIQYF. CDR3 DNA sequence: TGTGCCTGGAGTGTAAAGGGCTCCTTTATTCAGTACTTC.

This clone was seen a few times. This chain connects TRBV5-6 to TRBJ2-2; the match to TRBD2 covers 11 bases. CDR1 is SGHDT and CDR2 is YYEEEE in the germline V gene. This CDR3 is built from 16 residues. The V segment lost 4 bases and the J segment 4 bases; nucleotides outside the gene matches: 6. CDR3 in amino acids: CASSNLAGGITGELFF. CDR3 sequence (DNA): TGTGCCAGCAGCAACCTAGCGGGAGGAATCACCGGGGAGCTGTTTTTT.

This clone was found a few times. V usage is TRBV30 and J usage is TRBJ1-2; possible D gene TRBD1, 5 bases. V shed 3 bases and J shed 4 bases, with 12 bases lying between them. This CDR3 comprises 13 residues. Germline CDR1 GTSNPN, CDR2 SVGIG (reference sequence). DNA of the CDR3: TGTGCCTGGAGCCCAACAGGACGCTATGGCTACACCTTC. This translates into CAWSPTGRYGYTF.